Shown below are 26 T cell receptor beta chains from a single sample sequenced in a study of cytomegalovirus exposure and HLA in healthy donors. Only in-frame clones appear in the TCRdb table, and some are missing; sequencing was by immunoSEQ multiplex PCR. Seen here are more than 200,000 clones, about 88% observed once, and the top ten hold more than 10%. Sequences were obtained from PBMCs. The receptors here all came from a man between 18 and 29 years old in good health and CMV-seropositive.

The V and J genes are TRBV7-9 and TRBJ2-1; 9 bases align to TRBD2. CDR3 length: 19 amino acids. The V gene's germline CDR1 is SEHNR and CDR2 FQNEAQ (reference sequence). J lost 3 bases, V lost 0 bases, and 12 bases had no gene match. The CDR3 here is CASSLADGGRAPSYNEQFF. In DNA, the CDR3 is TGTGCCAGCAGCTTAGCGGACGGCGGGAGGGCTCCGAGCTACAATGAGCAGTTCTTC.

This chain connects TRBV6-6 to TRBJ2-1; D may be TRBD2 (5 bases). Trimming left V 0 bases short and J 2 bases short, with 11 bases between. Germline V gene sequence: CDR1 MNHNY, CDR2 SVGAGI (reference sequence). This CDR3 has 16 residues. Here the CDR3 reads CASSYSSRVTYNEQFF. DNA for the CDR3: TGTGCCAGCAGTTACTCATCGAGGGTCACCTACAATGAGCAGTTCTTC.

The CDR3 here is CATSKNRGLAFF. CDR3 nucleotides: TGTGCCACCAGCAAGAACAGGGGGCTAGCTTTCTTT. V and J are TRBV15 and TRBJ1-1; 9 positions match TRBD1. Unmatched junction bases numbered 4, after V lost 4 bases and J lost 10 bases. Germline V gene lookup returns CDR1 LNHNV and CDR2 YYDKDF (reference sequence). This CDR3 has 12 residues.

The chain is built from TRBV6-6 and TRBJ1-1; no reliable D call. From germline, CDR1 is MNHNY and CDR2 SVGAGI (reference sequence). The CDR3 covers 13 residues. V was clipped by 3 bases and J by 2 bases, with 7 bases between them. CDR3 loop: CASSYTENTEAFF. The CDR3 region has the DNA TGTGCCAGCAGTTATACAGAAAACACTGAAGCTTTCTTT.

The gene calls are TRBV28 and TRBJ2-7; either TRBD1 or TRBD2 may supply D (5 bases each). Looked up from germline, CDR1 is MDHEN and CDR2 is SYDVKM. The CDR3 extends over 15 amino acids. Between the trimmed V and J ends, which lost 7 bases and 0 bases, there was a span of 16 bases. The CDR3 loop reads CASIPGPSSSYEQYF. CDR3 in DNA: TGTGCCAGCATTCCGGGACCTTCGAGCTCCTACGAGCAGTACTTC.

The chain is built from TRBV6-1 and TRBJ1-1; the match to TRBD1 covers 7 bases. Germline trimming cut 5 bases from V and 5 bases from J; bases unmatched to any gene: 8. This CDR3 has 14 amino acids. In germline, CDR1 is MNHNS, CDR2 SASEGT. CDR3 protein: CASSRDRAGTEAFF. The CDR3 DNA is TGTGCCAGCAGTCGAGACAGGGCCGGAACTGAAGCTTTCTTT.

The chain's CDR3 is CASSPGTRTGELFF. The CDR3, as DNA: TGTGCCAGCAGCCCCGGGACACGAACCGGGGAGCTGTTTTTT. The chain is built from TRBV7-9 and TRBJ2-2, with D perhaps matching TRBD1 (6 bases). Germline values: CDR1 SEHNR, CDR2 FQNEAQ (reference sequence). V lost 5 bases and J lost 5, with 12 bases in between. There are 14 residues in the CDR3.

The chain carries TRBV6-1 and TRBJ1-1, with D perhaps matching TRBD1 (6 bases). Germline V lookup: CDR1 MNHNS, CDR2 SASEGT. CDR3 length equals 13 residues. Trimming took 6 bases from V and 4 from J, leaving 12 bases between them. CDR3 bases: TGTGCCAGCAGGAACAGGGAAAGCACTGAAGCTTTCTTT. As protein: CASRNRESTEAFF.

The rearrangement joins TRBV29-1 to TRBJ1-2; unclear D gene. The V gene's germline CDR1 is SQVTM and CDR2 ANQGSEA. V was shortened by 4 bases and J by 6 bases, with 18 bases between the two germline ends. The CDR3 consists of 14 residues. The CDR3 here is CSVVVGIGDNGYTF. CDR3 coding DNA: TGCAGCGTTGTGGTGGGAATCGGCGACAATGGCTACACCTTC.

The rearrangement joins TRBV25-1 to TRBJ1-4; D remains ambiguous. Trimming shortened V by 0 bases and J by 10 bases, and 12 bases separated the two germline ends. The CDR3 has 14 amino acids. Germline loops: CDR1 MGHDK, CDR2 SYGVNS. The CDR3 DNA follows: TGTGCCAGCAGTGAATACAGCGTAGAGGGAAAACTGTTTTTT. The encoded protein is CASSEYSVEGKLFF.

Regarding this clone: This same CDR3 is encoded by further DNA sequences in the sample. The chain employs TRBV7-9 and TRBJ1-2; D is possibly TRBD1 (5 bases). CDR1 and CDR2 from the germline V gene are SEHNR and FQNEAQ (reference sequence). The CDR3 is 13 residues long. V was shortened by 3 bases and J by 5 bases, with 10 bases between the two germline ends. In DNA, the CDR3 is TGTGCCAGCAGCTTGGGGGGTGATTATGGCTACACCTTC. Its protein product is CASSLGGDYGYTF.

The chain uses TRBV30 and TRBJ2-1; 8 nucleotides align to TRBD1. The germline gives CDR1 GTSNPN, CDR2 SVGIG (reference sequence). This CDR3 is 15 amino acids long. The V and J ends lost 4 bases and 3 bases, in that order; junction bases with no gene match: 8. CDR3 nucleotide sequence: TGTGCCTGGAACCACGGGACAGGAGTCTACAATGAGCAGTTCTTC. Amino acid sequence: CAWNHGTGVYNEQFF.

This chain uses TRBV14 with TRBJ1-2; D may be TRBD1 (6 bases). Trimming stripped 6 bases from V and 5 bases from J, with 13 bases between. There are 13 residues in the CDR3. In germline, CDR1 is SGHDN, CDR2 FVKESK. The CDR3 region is CASSPDRVYGYTF. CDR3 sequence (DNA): TGTGCCAGCAGTCCGGACAGAGTTTATGGCTACACCTTC.

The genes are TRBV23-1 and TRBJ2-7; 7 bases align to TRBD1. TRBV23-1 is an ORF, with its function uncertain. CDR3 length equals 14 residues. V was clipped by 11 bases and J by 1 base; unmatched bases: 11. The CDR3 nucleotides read TGCGCCCCCTGGGACAGATCAAATTCCTACGAGCAGTACTTC. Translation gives CAPWDRSNSYEQYF.

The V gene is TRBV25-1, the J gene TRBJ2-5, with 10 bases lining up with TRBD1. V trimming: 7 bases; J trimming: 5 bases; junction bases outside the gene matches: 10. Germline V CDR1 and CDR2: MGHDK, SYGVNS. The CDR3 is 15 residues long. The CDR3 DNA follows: TGTGCCAGCACCGGACCGGGACAGGGGTACGAGACCCAGTACTTC. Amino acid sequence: CASTGPGQGYETQYF.

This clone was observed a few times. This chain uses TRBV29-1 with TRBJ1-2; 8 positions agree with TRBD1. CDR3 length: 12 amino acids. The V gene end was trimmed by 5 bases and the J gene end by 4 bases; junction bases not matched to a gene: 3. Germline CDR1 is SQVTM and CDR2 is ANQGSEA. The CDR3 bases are TGCAGCGTTATGGACAGGGCCTATGGCTACACCTTC. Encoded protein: CSVMDRAYGYTF.

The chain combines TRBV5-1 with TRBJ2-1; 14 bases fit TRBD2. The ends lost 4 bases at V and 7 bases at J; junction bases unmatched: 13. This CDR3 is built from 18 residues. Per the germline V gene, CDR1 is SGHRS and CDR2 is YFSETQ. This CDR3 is CASSPGGTSGSGRNEQFF. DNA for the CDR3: TGCGCCAGCAGCCCGGGCGGGACTAGCGGGAGTGGCCGAAATGAGCAGTTCTTC.

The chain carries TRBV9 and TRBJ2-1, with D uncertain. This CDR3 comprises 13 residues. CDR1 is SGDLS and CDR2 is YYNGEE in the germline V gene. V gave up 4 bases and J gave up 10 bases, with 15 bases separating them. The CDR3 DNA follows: TGTGCCAGCAGCACCGGACCACTCAGGGAGCAGTTCTTC. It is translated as CASSTGPLREQFF.

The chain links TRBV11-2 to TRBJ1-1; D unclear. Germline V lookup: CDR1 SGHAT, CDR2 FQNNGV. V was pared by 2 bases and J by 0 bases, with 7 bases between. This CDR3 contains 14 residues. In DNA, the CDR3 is TGTGCCAGCAGCTTATGGGGTGTGAACACTGAAGCTTTCTTT. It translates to CASSLWGVNTEAFF. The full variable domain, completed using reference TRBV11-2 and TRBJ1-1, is EAGVAQSPRYKIIEKRQSVAFWCNPISGHATLYWYQQILGQGPKLLIQFQNNGVVDDSQLPKDRFSAERLKGVDSTLKIQPAKLEDSAVYLCASSLWGVNTEAFFGQGTRLTVV.

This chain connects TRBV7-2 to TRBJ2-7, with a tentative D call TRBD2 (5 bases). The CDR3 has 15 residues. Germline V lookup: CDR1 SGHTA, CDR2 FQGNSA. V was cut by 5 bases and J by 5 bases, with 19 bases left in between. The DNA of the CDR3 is TGTGCCAGCAGCCCACTAGGGCAGGCGTACGACGAGCAGTACTTC. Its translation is CASSPLGQAYDEQYF.

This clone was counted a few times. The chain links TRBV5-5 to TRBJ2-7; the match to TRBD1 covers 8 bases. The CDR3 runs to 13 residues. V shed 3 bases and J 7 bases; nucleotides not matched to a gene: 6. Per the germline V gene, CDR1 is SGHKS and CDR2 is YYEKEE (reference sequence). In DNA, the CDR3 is TGTGCCAGCAGCTGGACAGGGACTGGGGAGCAGTACTTC. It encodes CASSWTGTGEQYF.

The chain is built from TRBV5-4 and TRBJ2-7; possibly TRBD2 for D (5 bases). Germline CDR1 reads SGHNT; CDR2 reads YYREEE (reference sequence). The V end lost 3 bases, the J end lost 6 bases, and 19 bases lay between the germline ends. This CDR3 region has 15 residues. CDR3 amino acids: CASSSTTREGGEQYF. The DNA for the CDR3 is TGTGCCAGCAGCTCCACGACAAGGGAAGGAGGCGAGCAGTACTTC. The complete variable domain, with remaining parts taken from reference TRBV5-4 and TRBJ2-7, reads ETGVTQSPTHLIKTRGQQVTLRCSSQSGHNTVSWYQQALGQGPQFIFQYYREEENGRGNFPPRFSGLQFPNYSSELNVNALELDDSALYLCASSSTTREGGEQYFGPGTRLTVT.

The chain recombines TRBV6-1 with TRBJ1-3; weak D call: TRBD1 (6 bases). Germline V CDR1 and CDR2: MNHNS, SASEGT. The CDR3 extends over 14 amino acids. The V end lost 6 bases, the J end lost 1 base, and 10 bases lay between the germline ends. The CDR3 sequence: CASSVGASGNTIYF. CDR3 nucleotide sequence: TGTGCCAGCAGCGTGGGGGCTTCTGGAAACACCATATATTTT.

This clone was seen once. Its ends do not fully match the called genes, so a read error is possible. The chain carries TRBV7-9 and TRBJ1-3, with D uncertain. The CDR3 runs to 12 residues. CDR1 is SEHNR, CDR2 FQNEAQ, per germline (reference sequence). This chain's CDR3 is CASSLGTEGWDF. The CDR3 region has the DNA TGTGCCAGCAGCTTAGGGACCGAAGGTTGGGATTTT.

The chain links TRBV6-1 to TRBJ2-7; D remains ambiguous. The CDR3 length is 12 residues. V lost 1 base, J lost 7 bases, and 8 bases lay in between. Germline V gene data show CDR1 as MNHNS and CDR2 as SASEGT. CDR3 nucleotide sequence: TGTGCCAGCAGTGAAGGGACGAGTGAGCAGTACTTC. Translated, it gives CASSEGTSEQYF.

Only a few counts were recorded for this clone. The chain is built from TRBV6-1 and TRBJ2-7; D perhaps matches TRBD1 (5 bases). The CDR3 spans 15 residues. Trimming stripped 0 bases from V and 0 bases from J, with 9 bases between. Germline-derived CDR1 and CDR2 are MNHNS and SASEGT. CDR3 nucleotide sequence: TGTGCCAGCAGTGAAGCCGGACACAGCTCCTACGAGCAGTACTTC. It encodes CASSEAGHSSYEQYF.